A selection of T cell receptor beta chains follows, all from one sample in a study of tumor-infiltrating lymphocytes in primary liver carcinoma. MiXCR was run by TCRdb on the multiplex PCR reads, yielding one entry per CDR3 protein. The sample gives fewer than 75,000 distinct CDR3 sequences, roughly 70% of which show up once; around 50% is in the top ten. Sequencing used liver tumor tissue from sampling region 2. These receptors all come from a man aged 35-49 years with primary liver carcinoma and hepatitis B virus infection. Each CDR3 is given with its conserved first and last residue.

J gene | V gene | CDR3 protein
TRBJ2-5 | TRBV11-2 | CACSQTPGGGKRTQYF
TRBJ2-1 | TRBV5-5 | CASSFDRGNEQFF
TRBJ1-1 | TRBV6-1 | CASRVLQGGAFF
TRBJ1-5 | TRBV2 | CVSTGPKRNQPQHF
TRBJ1-4 | TRBV11-2 | CAGSKLGAGNEKLFF
TRBJ2-3 | TRBV12-3/TRBV12-4 | CASRTTDTQYF
TRBJ2-7 | TRBV11-1 | CASSYGQGEDYEQYF
TRBJ1-5 | TRBV29-1 | CSAGMGANQPQHF
TRBJ2-3 | TRBV4-2 | CVSSQVALLAGAIDTQYF
TRBJ2-5 | TRBV29-1 | CSVRTSGSWADTQYF
TRBJ2-3 | TRBV29-1 | CSASHADTQYF
TRBJ2-2 | TRBV5-1 | CASSWMDSNTGELFF
TRBJ2-2 | TRBV12-3/TRBV12-4 | CASSFFAGGFNTGELFF
TRBJ2-3 | TRBV12-5 | CASAVTTSTDTRYF
TRBJ1-6 | TRBV6-1 | CASTRRPGGYNSPLHF
TRBJ1-6 | TRBV12-3/TRBV12-4 | CATSLASGSPLHF
TRBJ2-1 | TRBV6-5 | CASSYLTGGNEQLF
TRBJ2-3 | TRBV2 | CASISRRKGTDTQYF
TRBJ2-3 | TRBV6-5 | CTSSCAGVADTQYF
TRBJ2-7 | TRBV29-1 | CSAANSGREYDQYF
TRBJ2-2 | TRBV11-2 | CVSSLDRGGLRPNTGELFF
TRBJ2-7 | TRBV5-6 | CTSGAGTSWEQYF
TRBJ2-7 | TRBV6-2/TRBV6-3 | CASSREKWVEHYF
TRBJ1-5 | TRBV6-1 | CASSAQGDQPQHF
TRBJ2-3 | TRBV4-1 | CASSPSGTGGPNTDRQYF
TRBJ2-7 | TRBV11-2 | CASSFQGGQSSYEQYF
TRBJ2-1 | TRBV11-2 | CARNPQRVGLGEQFF
TRBJ1-1 | TRBV28 | CASSPRRSRGTGLWTEAFF
TRBJ2-6 | TRBV11-2 | CASSSVIGQEFGSGANVLTF
TRBJ2-5 | TRBV12-3/TRBV12-4 | CAIRGEQETQYF
TRBJ2-5 | TRBV6-1 | CASMHGLAGEETQYF
TRBJ2-2 | TRBV4-1 | CASSQDRRFVVFTGELFF
TRBJ2-6 | TRBV11-2 | CASSLGHPWREGRSGANVLTF
TRBJ1-5 | TRBV12-3/TRBV12-4 | CARTRGTAINQPQHF
TRBJ2-1 | TRBV24-1 | CATSDSFGTSGRNEQFF
TRBJ2-5 | TRBV21-1 | CASSVKVRGQETQYF
TRBJ2-2 | TRBV7-9 | CTSSLSSLGELFF
TRBJ2-3 | TRBV11-2 | CASSLVKLAGGPIADTQYF
TRBJ1-2 | TRBV6-5 | CASTPHSNYDYTF
TRBJ2-7 | TRBV10-3 | CAIGDNGQGMRQYF
TRBJ1-1 | TRBV12-3/TRBV12-4 | CASSLEGGSVFF
TRBJ1-2 | TRBV10-3 | CAISEARNYGYTF
TRBJ2-7 | TRBV6-2/TRBV6-3 | CASNYGAGVWIDEQYF
TRBJ1-2 | TRBV11-1 | CTSSFRTAADYGYTF
TRBJ1-2 | TRBV11-2 | CASSVGRGGGYTF
TRBJ2-7 | TRBV6-6 | CASTPAGSSYEQYF
TRBJ2-3 | TRBV11-2 | CVSSLGTDTQYF
TRBJ2-7 | TRBV6-2/TRBV6-3 | CASSPRILHEQYF
TRBJ2-1 | TRBV14 | CASSQDRVNEQFF
TRBJ1-4 | TRBV10-3 | CTISESGQGATNEKLFF
TRBJ2-7 | TRBV4-2 | CTSSQAPGPKYEQYF
TRBJ2-3 | TRBV11-2 | CVSSLTSGSTDTQCF
TRBJ2-7 | TRBV11-2 | CASSSGRLYVREQYF
TRBJ2-5 | TRBV5-6 | CASSLEASLETQCF
TRBJ2-1 | TRBV12-3/TRBV12-4 | CASSLGGTPSYNERFF
TRBJ2-2 | TRBV11-2 | CASTAEYGELFF
TRBJ2-4 | TRBV6-2/TRBV6-3 | CASSVRLGTQNIQYF